The present entry profiles one TCR beta chain with its context. The antigen this receptor binds is unknown. No qualities accompany the bases; no much larger clone lies one base away. The immunoSEQ Assay, a bias-controlled multiplex PCR, was used to amplify TCRbeta CDR3 regions from genomic DNA. The authors' analysis ran thus. Within the assay, amplification of reference gene primers was used to estimate how many nucleated cells each sample contained. Sequence reads were collapsed and filtered to measure the absolute abundance of every unique TCRbeta CDR3 rearrangement. For each sample, productive Simpson clonality was calculated by taking the square root of Simpson's diversity index across productive rearrangements. TCRdb mirrors the immuneACCESS table, restricted to in-frame sequences. Some clones are absent from its copies; in checked studies, under half trace to an unresolved V gene, and the reason for the others is unknown. The V and J calls and the clone size are those of that table, but D and trimming were determined from the DNA. The sample table contains hundreds of thousands of clones; only one count was recorded for about 87% of them. In total, the top ten clones hold about 1.6% of the sample.

The data are from a study of blood T cell repertoires in COVID-19 (dated by TCRdb to the early 2020s). The study in broad terms: Samples covering the acute and convalescent phases of COVID-19 were provided by collaborators in the United States, Italy and Spain. The prospective study material was composed of cDNA or gDNA derived from T cells, B-cell-depleted T cells, or PBMCs. Subjects who had been exposed to COVID-19, were actively infected with it, or had recovered from it provided the deeply sampled blood TCRbeta repertoires that made up the dataset. The repertoires were made available in a free public database intended to serve as a resource for research on the immune response to SARS-CoV-2. Samples came from the ongoing ImmuneRACE study (first 160 participants) plus 1,254 subjects from 6 global collaborators. Nearly every sample came with metadata listing a de-identified subject ID, COVID-19 status, age in years and sex. Where available, HLA class I and class II types were obtained from metadata supplied by the sample provider rather than from assay-based typing.

The study at large found these results: The quantity of clinical and demographic metadata differed by source and by participant and was supplied without curation.

Enrolling through a virtual design, the prospective study's participants ranged in age from about 18 to 89 years and lived across 24 United States geographic areas. In the prospective study, participants were assigned to cohorts based on the clinical history participants reported in a screening survey and a study questionnaire. For ImmuneRACE Cohort 3, a participant was defined as recovered based on two consecutive negative NP/OP PCR tests, clearance by a healthcare professional, or resolution of symptoms. In the prospective study, whole blood, serum and a nasopharyngeal or oropharyngeal swab were collected from each participant by mobile phlebotomists. Over a 2-month period, participants in the prospective study had the option of providing additional blood draws and questionnaires. Before DNA extraction, blood samples from the prospective study were shipped at room temperature or frozen. Clipping removes 2 bases from V and 3 bases from J, with 7 as the unmatched junction base count. The CDR3 numbers 17 residues from cysteine through phenylalanine. Only the CDR3 region is kept as DNA, spanning 51 bases read in frame from base 1. For CDR1 and CDR2, the germline V gene lists MNHEY and SVGEGT.

This chain joins TRBV6-2 or TRBV6-3 to TRBJ2-7; 13 bases in the junction line up with TRBD2. Input material: PBMCs or T cells enriched from blood (not recorded which). This sequence originates from a woman between 50 and 59 years old who had recovered from COVID-19. The CDR3 protein: CASSYGARTSGSYEQYF. The sequenced DNA is TGTGCCAGCAGTTACGGGGCACGGACTAGCGGGAGCTACGAGCAGTACTTC.